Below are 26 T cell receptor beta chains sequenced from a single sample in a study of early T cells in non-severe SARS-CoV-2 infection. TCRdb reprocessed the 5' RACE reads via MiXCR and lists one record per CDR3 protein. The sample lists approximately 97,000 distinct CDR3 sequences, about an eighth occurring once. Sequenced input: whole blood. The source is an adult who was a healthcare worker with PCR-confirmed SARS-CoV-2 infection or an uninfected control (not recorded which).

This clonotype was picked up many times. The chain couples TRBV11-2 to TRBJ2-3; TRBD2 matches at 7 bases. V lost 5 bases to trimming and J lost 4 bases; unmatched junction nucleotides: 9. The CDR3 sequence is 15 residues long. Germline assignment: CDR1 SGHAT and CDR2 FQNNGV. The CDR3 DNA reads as TGTGCCAGCAGCATCGGGGCGGGAGCCGCAGATACGCAGTATTTT. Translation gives CASSIGAGAADTQYF.

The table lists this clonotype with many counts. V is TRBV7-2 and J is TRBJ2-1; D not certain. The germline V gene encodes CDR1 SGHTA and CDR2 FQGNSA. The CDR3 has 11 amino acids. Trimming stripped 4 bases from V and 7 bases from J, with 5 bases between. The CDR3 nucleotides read TGTGCCAGCAGCTGGGGAAATGAGCAGTTCTTC. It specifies CASSWGNEQFF.

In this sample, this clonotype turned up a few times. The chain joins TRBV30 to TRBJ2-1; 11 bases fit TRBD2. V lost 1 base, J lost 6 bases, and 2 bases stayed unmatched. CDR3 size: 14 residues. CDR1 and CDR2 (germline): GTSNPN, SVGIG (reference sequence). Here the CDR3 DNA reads TGTGCCTGGAGTGGGACTAGCGGGCTCAATGAGCAGTTCTTC. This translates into CAWSGTSGLNEQFF.

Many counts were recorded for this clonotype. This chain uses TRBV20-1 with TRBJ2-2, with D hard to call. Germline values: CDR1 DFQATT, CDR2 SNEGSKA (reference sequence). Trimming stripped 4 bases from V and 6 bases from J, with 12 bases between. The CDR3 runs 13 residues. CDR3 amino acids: CSANGPFPGELFF. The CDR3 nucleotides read TGCAGTGCTAACGGCCCCTTTCCCGGGGAGCTGTTTTTT.

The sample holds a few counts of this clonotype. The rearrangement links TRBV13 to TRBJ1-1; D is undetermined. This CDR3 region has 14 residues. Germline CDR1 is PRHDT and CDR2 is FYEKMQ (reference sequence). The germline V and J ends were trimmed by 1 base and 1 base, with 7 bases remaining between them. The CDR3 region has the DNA TGTGCCAGCAGCTTAGTTTTAAGGAACACTGAAGCTTTCTTT. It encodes CASSLVLRNTEAFF. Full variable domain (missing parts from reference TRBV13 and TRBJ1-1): AAGVIQSPRHLIKEKRETATLKCYPIPRHDTVYWYQQGPGQDPQFLISFYEKMQSDKGSIPDRFSAQQFSDYHSELNMSSLELGDSALYFCASSLVLRNTEAFFGQGTRLTVV.

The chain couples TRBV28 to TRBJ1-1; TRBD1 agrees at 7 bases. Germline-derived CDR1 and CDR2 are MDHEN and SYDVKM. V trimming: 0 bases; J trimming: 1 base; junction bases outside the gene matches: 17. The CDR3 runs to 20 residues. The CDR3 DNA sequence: TGTGCCAGCAGTTTATGGGCTTGCGCGGTGTGCGACAGGGAGAACACTGAAGCTTTCTTT. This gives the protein CASSLWACAVCDRENTEAFF.

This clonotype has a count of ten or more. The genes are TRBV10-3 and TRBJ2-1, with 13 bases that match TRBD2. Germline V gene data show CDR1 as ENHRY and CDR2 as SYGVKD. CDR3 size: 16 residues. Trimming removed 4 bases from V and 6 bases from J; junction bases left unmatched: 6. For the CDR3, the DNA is TGTGCCATCAGTGTGGCCGGGACTAGCGGGATCAATGAGCAGTTCTTC. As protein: CAISVAGTSGINEQFF.

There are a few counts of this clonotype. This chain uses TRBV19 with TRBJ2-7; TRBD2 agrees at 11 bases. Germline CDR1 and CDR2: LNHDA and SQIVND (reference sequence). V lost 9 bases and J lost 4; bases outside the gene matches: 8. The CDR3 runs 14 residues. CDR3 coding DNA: TGTGCCAGCCTTATTAGCGGGAGGGCATACGAGCAGTACTTC. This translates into CASLISGRAYEQYF.

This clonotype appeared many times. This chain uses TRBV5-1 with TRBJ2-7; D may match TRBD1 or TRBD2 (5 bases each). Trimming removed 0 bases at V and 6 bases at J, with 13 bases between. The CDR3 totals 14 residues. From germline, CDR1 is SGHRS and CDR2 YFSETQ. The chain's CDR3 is CASSLGDERTEQYF. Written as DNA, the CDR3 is TGCGCCAGCAGCTTGGGGGACGAGCGGACCGAGCAGTACTTC. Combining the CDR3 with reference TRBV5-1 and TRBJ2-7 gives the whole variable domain KAGVTQTPRYLIKTRGQQVTLSCSPISGHRSVSWYQQTPGQGLQFLFEYFSETQRNKGNFPGRFSGRQFSNSRSEMNVSTLELGDSALYLCASSLGDERTEQYFGPGTRLTVT.

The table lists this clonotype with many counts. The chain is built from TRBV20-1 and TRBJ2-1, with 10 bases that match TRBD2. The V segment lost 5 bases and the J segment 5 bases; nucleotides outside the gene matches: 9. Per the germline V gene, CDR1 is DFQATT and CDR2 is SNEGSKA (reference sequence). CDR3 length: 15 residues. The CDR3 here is CSAGVLAGIDNEQFF. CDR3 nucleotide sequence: TGCAGTGCTGGGGTACTAGCGGGGATAGACAATGAGCAGTTCTTC.

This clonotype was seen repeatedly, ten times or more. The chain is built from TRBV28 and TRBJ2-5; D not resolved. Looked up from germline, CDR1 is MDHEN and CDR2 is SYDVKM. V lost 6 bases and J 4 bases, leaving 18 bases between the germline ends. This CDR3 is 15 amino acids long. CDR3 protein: CASSQPPFLVETQYF. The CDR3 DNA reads TGTGCCAGCAGCCAACCCCCATTTTTGGTAGAGACCCAGTACTTC.

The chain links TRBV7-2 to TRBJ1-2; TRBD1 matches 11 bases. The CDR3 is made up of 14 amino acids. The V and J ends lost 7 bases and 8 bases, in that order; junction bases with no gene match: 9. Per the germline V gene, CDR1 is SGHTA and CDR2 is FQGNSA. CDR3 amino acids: CASTRTGGARGYTF. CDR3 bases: TGTGCCAGCACCCGGACAGGGGGCGCGCGGGGCTACACCTTC. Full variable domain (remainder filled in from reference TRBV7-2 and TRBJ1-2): GAGVSQSPSNKVTEKGKDVELRCDPISGHTALYWYRQSLGQGLEFLIYFQGNSAPDKSGLPSDRFSAERTGGSVSTLTIQRTQQEDSAVYLCASTRTGGARGYTFGSGTRLTVV.

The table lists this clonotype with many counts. CDR3 sequence: CASRLAGVSQETQYF. In DNA form, the CDR3 reads TGTGCCTCCCGTCTAGCGGGAGTCAGCCAAGAGACCCAGTACTTC. The J gene is TRBJ2-5, the V gene TRBV3-1; 10 positions agree with TRBD2. The CDR3 is 15 amino acids. V shed 11 bases, J shed 1 base, and the junction held 10 bases outside the gene matches. Germline V lookup: CDR1 LGHDT, CDR2 YNNKEL (reference sequence).

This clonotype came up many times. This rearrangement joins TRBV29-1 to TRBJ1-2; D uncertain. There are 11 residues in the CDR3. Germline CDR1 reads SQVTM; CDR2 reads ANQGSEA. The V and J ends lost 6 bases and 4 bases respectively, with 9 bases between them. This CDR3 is CSVPVAYGYTF. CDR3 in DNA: TGCAGCGTCCCGGTAGCCTATGGCTACACCTTC.

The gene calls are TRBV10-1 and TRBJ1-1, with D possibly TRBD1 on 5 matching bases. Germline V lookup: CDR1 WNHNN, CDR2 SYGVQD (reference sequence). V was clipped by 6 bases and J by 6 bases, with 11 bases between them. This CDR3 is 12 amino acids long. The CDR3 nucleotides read TGCGCCAGCAGCAACTGGGGCGCTGAAGCTTTCTTT. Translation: CASSNWGAEAFF.

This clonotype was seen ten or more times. For the CDR3, the DNA is TGCAGTGCTAGGAAACACTATGCCTACAATGAGCAGTTCTTC. Its protein is CSARKHYAYNEQFF. V is TRBV20-1 and J is TRBJ2-1; D gene unclear. V was trimmed by 3 bases and J by 2 bases, leaving 11 bases between them. Germline loops: CDR1 DFQATT, CDR2 SNEGSKA (reference sequence). The CDR3 sequence is 14 residues long.

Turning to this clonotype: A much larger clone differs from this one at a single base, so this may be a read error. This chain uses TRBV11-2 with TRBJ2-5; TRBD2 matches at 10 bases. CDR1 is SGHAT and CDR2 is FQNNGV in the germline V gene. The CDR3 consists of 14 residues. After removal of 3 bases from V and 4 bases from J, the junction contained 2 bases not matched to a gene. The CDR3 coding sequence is TGTGCCAGCAGCTTGGGACTAGCGCGAGAGACCCAGTACTTC. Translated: CASSLGLARETQYF. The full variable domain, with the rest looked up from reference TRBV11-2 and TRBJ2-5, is EAGVAQSPRYKIIEKRQSVAFWCNPISGHATLYWYQQILGQGPKLLIQFQNNGVVDDSQLPKDRFSAERLKGVDSTLKIQPAKLEDSAVYLCASSLGLARETQYFGPGTRLLVL.

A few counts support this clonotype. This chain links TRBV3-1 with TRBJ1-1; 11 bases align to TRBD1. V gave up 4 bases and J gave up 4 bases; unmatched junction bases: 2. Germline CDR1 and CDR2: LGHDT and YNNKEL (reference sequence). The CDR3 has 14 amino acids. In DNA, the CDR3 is TGTGCCAGCAGCCCCGGGACAGGGGGCACTGAAGCTTTCTTT. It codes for CASSPGTGGTEAFF. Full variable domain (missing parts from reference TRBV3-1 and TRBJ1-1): DTAVSQTPKYLVTQMGNDKSIKCEQNLGHDTMYWYKQDSKKFLKIMFSYNNKELIINETVPNRFSPKSPDKAHLNLHINSLELGDSAVYFCASSPGTGGTEAFFGQGTRLTVV.

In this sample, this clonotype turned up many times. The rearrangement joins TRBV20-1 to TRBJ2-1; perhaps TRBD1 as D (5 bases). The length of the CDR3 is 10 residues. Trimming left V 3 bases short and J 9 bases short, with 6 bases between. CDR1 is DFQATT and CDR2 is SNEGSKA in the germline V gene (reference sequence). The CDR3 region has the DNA TGCAGTGCTAGTGACAGTGAGCAGTTCTTC. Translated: CSASDSEQFF.

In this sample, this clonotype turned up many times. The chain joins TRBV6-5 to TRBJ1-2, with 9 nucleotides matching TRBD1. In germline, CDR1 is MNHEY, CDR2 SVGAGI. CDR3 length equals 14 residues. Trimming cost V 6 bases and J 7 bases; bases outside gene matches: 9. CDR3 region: CASSLTGGRGGYTF. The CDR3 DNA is TGTGCCAGCAGCCTAACAGGGGGCAGAGGTGGCTACACCTTC.

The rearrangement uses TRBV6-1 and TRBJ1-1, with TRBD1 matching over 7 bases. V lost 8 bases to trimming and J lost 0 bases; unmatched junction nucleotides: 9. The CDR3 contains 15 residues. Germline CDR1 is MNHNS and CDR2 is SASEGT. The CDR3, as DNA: TGTGCCAGCCAGGGACAGATCCGTATGAACACTGAAGCTTTCTTT. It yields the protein CASQGQIRMNTEAFF.

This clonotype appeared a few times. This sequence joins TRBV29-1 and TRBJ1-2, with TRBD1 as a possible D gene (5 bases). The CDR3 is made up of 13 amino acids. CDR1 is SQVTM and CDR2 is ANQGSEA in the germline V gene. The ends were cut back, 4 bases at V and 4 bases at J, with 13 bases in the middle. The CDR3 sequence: CSVVSRGGYGYTF. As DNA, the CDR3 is TGCAGCGTTGTTAGTCGGGGGGGCTATGGCTACACCTTC.

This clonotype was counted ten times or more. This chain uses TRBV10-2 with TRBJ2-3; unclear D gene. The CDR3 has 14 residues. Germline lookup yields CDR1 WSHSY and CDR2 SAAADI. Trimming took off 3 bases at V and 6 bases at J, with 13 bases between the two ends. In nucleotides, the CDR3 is TGCGCCAGCAGTGATGAATCCTTTAAGGATACGCAGTATTTT. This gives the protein CASSDESFKDTQYF.

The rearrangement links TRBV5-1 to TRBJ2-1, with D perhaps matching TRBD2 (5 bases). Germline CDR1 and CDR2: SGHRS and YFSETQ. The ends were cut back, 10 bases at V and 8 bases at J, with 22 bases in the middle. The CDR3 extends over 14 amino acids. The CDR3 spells CASAVMGSLDEQFF. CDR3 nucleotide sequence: TGCGCCTCAGCAGTGATGGGGAGTTTGGATGAGCAGTTCTTC.

The CDR3 region is CSLVGRGSYNEQFF. CDR3 bases: TGCAGCTTAGTCGGGAGGGGGTCCTACAATGAGCAGTTCTTC. This chain joins TRBV20-1 and TRBJ2-1; TRBD2 aligns across 8 bases. Germline V gene data show CDR1 as DFQATT and CDR2 as SNEGSKA (reference sequence). CDR3 length: 14 residues.

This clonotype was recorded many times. CDR3 nucleotide sequence: TGTGCCAGCTCACCACCGGTGGGACAGGGGAACTACGAGCAGTACTTC. Translation: CASSPPVGQGNYEQYF. The gene calls are TRBV18 and TRBJ2-7, with TRBD1 matching over 10 bases. Germline assignment: CDR1 KGHSH and CDR2 LQKENI. V lost 0 bases to trimming and J lost 3 bases; unmatched junction nucleotides: 5. The CDR3 spans 16 residues.